The clone carrying this T cell receptor beta chain appeared many times. Antigen: not known. Between the trimmed V and J ends, which lost 2 bases and 8 bases, there was a span of 4 bases. Germline lookup yields CDR1 MNHNY and CDR2 SVGAGI (reference sequence). CDR3 length equals 11 residues. The entry originates in a study of T-cell reconstitution after alpha-beta-depleted transplantation in children. The study's findings and limits: It was surviving recipient T cells and thymic progenitors that gave some patients high TCRbeta diversity at day 60. Once a year had passed after transplant, T-cell counts and diversity came mostly from newly produced T cells.

Researchers prepared the TCRbeta library using unique molecular identifiers, the study reports. TCRdb itself ran the PCR reads through MiXCR, one entry per CDR3 protein. This sample carries fewer than 700,000 distinct CDR3 sequences, 10% to 15% of them seen once, and the ten largest clones take over 2%. This specimen was PBMCs, mostly from graft donor cells, taken 360 days after TCRalphabeta/CD19-depleted stem cell transplant. The rearrangement links TRBV6-6 to TRBJ2-1; D not certain. This clonotype was obtained from a male patient under 18 who had a stem cell transplant for acute myeloid leukemia, so the T cells may come from the graft donor. The CDR3 spells CASSYRDEQFF. In DNA, the CDR3 is TGTGCCAGCAGTTACCGGGATGAGCAGTTCTTC.